These 24 T cell receptor beta chains came from one sample sequenced in a study of memory CD4+ T cells and cytomegalovirus serostatus. The table came from immunoSEQ multiplex PCR; TCRdb's copy has only in-frame clones and leaves some out. The data hold 75,000 to 90,000 clones, with 65% to 85% observed a single time. The sort gate was single viable CD3+CD4+CD8-CD45RO+ cells for memory CD4+ T cells. The sequenced sample consisted of memory CD4+ T cells from blood. These receptor sequences come from an adult in good health and CMV-seronegative.

The chain couples TRBV19 to TRBJ1-6; D not resolved. CDR1 is LNHDA, CDR2 SQIVND, per germline (reference sequence). V lost 5 bases and J 4 bases, leaving 9 bases between the germline ends. CDR3 length: 14 residues. The CDR3 protein is CASSPTSYNSPLHF. The CDR3 nucleotides are TGTGCCAGTAGTCCCACTTCTTATAATTCACCCCTCCACTTT.

DNA for the CDR3: TGTGCCAGCAGTCCTGACAGGGGCAGTCAGCCCCAGCATTTT. This gives the protein CASSPDRGSQPQHF. V gene TRBV6-4 combines with J gene TRBJ1-5; 8 bases match TRBD1. The CDR3 covers 14 residues. Germline V lookup: CDR1 MRHNA, CDR2 SNTAGT. V shed 5 bases and J 6 bases; nucleotides not matched to a gene: 6.

CDR3 amino acids: CASSPGRQLDTQYF. CDR3 coding DNA: TGTGCCAGCAGCCCGGGTCGGCAGTTAGATACGCAGTATTTT. The chain has TRBV6-6 and TRBJ2-3; D remains ambiguous. The germline gives CDR1 MNHNY, CDR2 SVGAGI (reference sequence). The CDR3 loop spans 14 amino acids. Trimming left V 6 bases short and J 5 bases short, with 15 bases between.

The chain couples TRBV19 to TRBJ2-7, with D possibly being TRBD1 (5 bases). This CDR3 is 14 amino acids long. Trimming left V 7 bases short and J 4 bases short, with 17 bases between. Germline V gene data show CDR1 as LNHDA and CDR2 as SQIVND (reference sequence). CDR3 DNA sequence: TGTGCCAGTATGGCGACAGACCCTAGTTACGAGCAGTACTTC. Translating gives CASMATDPSYEQYF.

The chain recombines TRBV5-1 with TRBJ2-7, with D hard to call. The CDR3 contains 14 residues. Germline V gives CDR1 SGHRS, CDR2 YFSETQ. Trimming stripped 0 bases from V and 3 bases from J, with 10 bases between. Here the CDR3 DNA reads TGCGCCAGCAGCTTGGGGGCAGTCGGCTACGAGCAGTACTTC. Its protein is CASSLGAVGYEQYF.

The chain combines TRBV4-2 with TRBJ2-2; D unresolved. This CDR3 spans 14 amino acids. V dropped 0 bases and J dropped 4 bases, with 6 bases sitting between them. Germline loops: CDR1 LGHNA, CDR2 YNFKEQ. DNA for the CDR3: TGTGCCAGCAGCCAAGAGCCTGGCACCGGGGAGCTGTTTTTT. This sequence encodes CASSQEPGTGELFF.

The genes are TRBV5-6 and TRBJ2-6, with D hard to call. Trimming shortened V by 0 bases and J by 0 bases, and 4 bases separated the two germline ends. There are 15 residues in the CDR3. Germline values: CDR1 SGHDT, CDR2 YYEEEE. CDR3 DNA: TGTGCCAGCAGCTTGGCCGGCTCTGGGGCCAACGTCCTGACTTTC. This gives the protein CASSLAGSGANVLTF. The full variable domain, completed using reference TRBV5-6 and TRBJ2-6, is DAGVTQSPTHLIKTRGQQVTLRCSPKSGHDTVSWYQQALGQGPQFIFQYYEEEERQRGNFPDRFSGHQFPNYSSELNVNALLLGDSALYLCASSLAGSGANVLTFGAGSRLTVL.

This chain joins TRBV11-2 and TRBJ2-6; D gene unclear. The CDR3 has 13 residues. The germline V gene encodes CDR1 SGHAT and CDR2 FQNNGV. V was shortened by 5 bases and J by 4 bases, with 6 bases between the two germline ends. For the CDR3, the DNA is TGTGCCAGCAGCAACCCCGGGGCCAACGTCCTGACTTTC. This translates into CASSNPGANVLTF.

This chain joins TRBV6-5 and TRBJ1-6; D is unclear. V lost 0 bases, J lost 8 bases, and 8 bases lay in between. This CDR3 contains 14 residues. Germline CDR1 MNHEY, CDR2 SVGAGI. The CDR3 DNA reads as TGTGCCAGCAGTTACTCTGTCGAAGATTCACCCCTCCACTTT. Its protein is CASSYSVEDSPLHF.

The chain recombines TRBV6-5 with TRBJ2-7; 7 bases match TRBD1. There are 14 residues in the CDR3. After removal of 6 bases from V and 2 bases from J, the junction contained 7 bases not matched to a gene. Looked up from germline, CDR1 is MNHEY and CDR2 is SVGAGI. The CDR3 bases are TGTGCCAGCAGCCAAGAAACAGGGGCCTACGAGCAGTACTTC. Residues: CASSQETGAYEQYF.

The chain employs TRBV9 and TRBJ2-7; TRBD2 agrees at 8 bases. The CDR3 runs to 14 residues. Trimming cost V 2 bases and J 3 bases; bases outside gene matches: 4. Germline V gene data show CDR1 as SGDLS and CDR2 as YYNGEE. The DNA of the CDR3 is TGTGCCAGCAGCGTGGGCGGGGGGTTCTACGAGCAGTACTTC. Amino acid sequence: CASSVGGGFYEQYF.

The rearrangement joins TRBV4-2 to TRBJ2-5; 12 bases are a match to TRBD2. CDR3 length equals 18 residues. V shed 0 bases and J 7 bases; nucleotides not matched to a gene: 12. Germline-derived CDR1 and CDR2 are LGHNA and YNFKEQ. The CDR3 protein is CASSQDKGLAGGLGTQYF. The CDR3 DNA reads as TGTGCCAGCAGCCAAGATAAGGGGCTAGCGGGGGGGTTAGGGACCCAGTACTTC.

This clone was seen only once. The chain carries TRBV30 and TRBJ2-7; possibly TRBD2 for D (5 bases). Germline V gene sequence: CDR1 GTSNPN, CDR2 SVGIG (reference sequence). The CDR3 runs to 15 residues. V was cut by 0 bases and J by 0 bases, with 12 bases left in between. CDR3 residues: CAWSVLGLSSYEQYF. In DNA form, the CDR3 reads TGTGCCTGGAGTGTACTAGGGCTGAGCTCCTACGAGCAGTACTTC.

In this sample, this clone turned up once. The chain employs TRBV2 and TRBJ2-3; 11 nucleotides match TRBD2. The CDR3 length is 17 residues. Germline trimming cut 2 bases from V and 5 bases from J; bases unmatched to any gene: 9. Per the germline V gene, CDR1 is SNHLY and CDR2 is FYNNEI. CDR3 coding DNA: TGTGCCAGCAGTGAAAGGGTAGCGGGGGGGCCCCGAGATACGCAGTATTTT. Residues: CASSERVAGGPRDTQYF.

The CDR3 is CASRPGQFEAFF. CDR3 bases: TGTGCCAGCAGACCCGGACAGTTTGAAGCTTTCTTT. V and J are TRBV6-6 and TRBJ1-1; possibly TRBD1 for D (6 bases). CDR3 size: 12 residues. CDR1 MNHNY and CDR2 SVGAGI come from the germline V gene (reference sequence). With 6 bases removed from V and 7 bases from J, the gap between germline ends came to 12 bases.

The chain links TRBV30 to TRBJ1-1; 11 nucleotides match TRBD1. Trimming at V came to 3 bases and at J to 7 bases, leaving 4 bases not matched to a gene. Germline CDR1 reads GTSNPN; CDR2 reads SVGIG (reference sequence). This CDR3 has 13 residues. The CDR3 region has the DNA TGTGCCTGGAGCAAGGGACAGGGGGTTGAAGCTTTCTTT. Translation gives CAWSKGQGVEAFF.

The CDR3 DNA sequence: TGTGCCAGCAGTTCACCTTACAGGTCGCCCTACGAGCAGTACTTC. It codes for CASSSPYRSPYEQYF. The V gene is TRBV6-5, the J gene TRBJ2-7, with D possibly matching TRBD1 (5 bases). From germline, CDR1 is MNHEY and CDR2 SVGAGI. Trimming removed 4 bases from V and 2 bases from J, with 15 bases in between. The CDR3 runs to 15 residues.

V and J are TRBV4-1 and TRBJ2-1; perhaps TRBD1 as D (5 bases). Trimming shortened V by 2 bases and J by 6 bases, and 20 bases separated the two germline ends. The CDR3 is made up of 17 amino acids. Per the germline V gene, CDR1 is MGHRA and CDR2 is YSYEKL. In DNA, the CDR3 is TGCGCCAGCAGCCAAAAAGACGGCCGCCAAAGGGGCAATGAGCAGTTCTTC. It specifies CASSQKDGRQRGNEQFF.

This clone was seen only a few times. The V call is TRBV28, the J call TRBJ1-5; no reliable D call. With 3 bases removed from V and 0 bases from J, the gap between germline ends came to 12 bases. CDR1 and CDR2 from the germline V gene are MDHEN and SYDVKM. This CDR3 contains 16 residues. The CDR3 is CASSLVSRFSNQPQHF. CDR3 nucleotides: TGTGCCAGCAGTTTGGTGAGTCGTTTTAGCAATCAGCCCCAGCATTTT.

This chain joins TRBV13 and TRBJ2-1, with D hard to call. The V end was cut by 3 bases, the J end by 9 bases, with 9 bases between. The CDR3 is 12 residues long. The germline CDR1 and CDR2 sequences are PRHDT and FYEKMQ (reference sequence). The CDR3 loop reads CASSFNKGEQFF. CDR3 sequence (DNA): TGTGCCAGCAGCTTTAATAAGGGTGAGCAGTTCTTC.

This clone came up a few times. The chain uses TRBV5-1 and TRBJ1-2; tentative D call: TRBD1 (5 bases). Trimming cost V 4 bases and J 5 bases, with 18 bases left between them. This CDR3 spans 15 amino acids. Germline loops: CDR1 SGHRS, CDR2 YFSETQ. CDR3 sequence reads: CASSPSRDSRYGYTF. CDR3 DNA: TGCGCCAGCAGCCCAAGCCGCGACAGTAGATATGGCTACACCTTC.

The V call is TRBV28, the J call TRBJ2-2; D tentatively reads TRBD1 or TRBD2 (6 bases each). The CDR3 is 15 residues long. Germline CDR1 is MDHEN and CDR2 is SYDVKM. With 7 bases removed from V and 4 bases from J, the gap between germline ends came to 16 bases. CDR3 nucleotide sequence: TGTGCCAGCAACGCGCCAGGGGAGGCCACCGGGGAGCTGTTTTTT. It yields the protein CASNAPGEATGELFF.

The chain carries TRBV7-2 and TRBJ2-7; the D call may be TRBD1 or TRBD2 (5 bases each). Germline values: CDR1 SGHTA, CDR2 FQGNSA. This CDR3 is 15 amino acids long. V lost 1 base and J lost 0, with 10 bases in between. CDR3 protein: CASSLGPGSSYEQYF. The CDR3 region has the DNA TGTGCCAGCAGCTTAGGGCCAGGGAGCTCCTACGAGCAGTACTTC.

The count of this clone is one. The chain has TRBV10-3 and TRBJ1-1; D not resolved. The CDR3 runs 11 residues. V lost 7 bases and J lost 8, with 11 bases in between. Germline CDR1 reads ENHRY; CDR2 reads SYGVKD. This CDR3 reads CAIKELGEAFF. CDR3 DNA sequence: TGTGCCATCAAGGAACTCGGGGAAGCTTTCTTT.